The 18 T cell receptor beta chains below come from one sample, sequenced in a study of post-analysis software for immune sequencing data. Study-wide findings and caveats: Several TRBV segments (TRBV5-6, TRBV5-1 and TRBV20-1 among them) occurred more frequently in patients than in controls.

The TCR beta cDNA libraries contained unique molecular identifiers. TCRdb re-called the PCR reads through MiXCR, storing one row per CDR3 protein. The table records more than 450,000 distinct CDR3 sequences, around 31% of them present only once. Their antigens are not known. Sequenced: blood. The source is a girl under 18 with multiple sclerosis.

V gene TRBV24-1 combines with J gene TRBJ2-7, with 8 bases that match TRBD1. V shed 5 bases and J 0 bases; nucleotides not matched to a gene: 8. Germline lookup yields CDR1 KGHDR and CDR2 SFDVKD. There are 16 residues in the CDR3. The CDR3 sequence: CATSGPGQAGSYEQYF. For the CDR3, the DNA is TGTGCCACCAGTGGACCGGGACAGGCCGGCTCCTACGAGCAGTACTTC.

This rearrangement joins TRBV3-1 to TRBJ1-1, with no clear D. The CDR3 is made up of 11 amino acids. CDR1 is LGHDT, CDR2 YNNKEL, per germline (reference sequence). The V end lost 3 bases, the J end lost 9 bases, and 8 bases lay between the germline ends. CDR3 in DNA: TGTGCCAGCAGCCAGGGGTTCCAAGCTTTCTTT. Its protein is CASSQGFQAFF.

The chain employs TRBV28 and TRBJ2-3; D unclear. Germline V CDR1 and CDR2: MDHEN, SYDVKM. V shed 5 bases and J shed 8 bases, with 5 bases lying between them. CDR3 length equals 10 residues. Written as DNA, the CDR3 is TGTGCCAGCAGTGGGCGTACGCAGTATTTT. As protein: CASSGRTQYF.

This chain connects TRBV20-1 to TRBJ2-5, with 10 nucleotides matching TRBD1. From germline, CDR1 is DFQATT and CDR2 SNEGSKA (reference sequence). Trimming removed 5 bases from V and 4 bases from J; junction bases left unmatched: 10. The CDR3 consists of 15 residues. The chain's CDR3 is CSAHRGQGLGETQYF. The CDR3 nucleotides read TGCAGTGCTCACCGGGGACAGGGGCTAGGAGAGACCCAGTACTTC.

The chain links TRBV3-1 to TRBJ1-4; no clear D. Germline CDR1 and CDR2: LGHDT and YNNKEL (reference sequence). This CDR3 is built from 13 residues. Trimming removed 0 bases at V and 10 bases at J, with 9 bases between. Written as DNA, the CDR3 is TGTGCCAGCAGCCAAGATCTCAAGGTAAAACTGTTTTTT. It encodes CASSQDLKVKLFF.

This clonotype was seen only a few times. This chain connects TRBV6-5 to TRBJ1-5; 7 bases are a match to TRBD1. The CDR3 is 13 amino acids. The trim removed 6 bases at V and 5 bases at J, leaving 4 bases unmatched. CDR1 is MNHEY, CDR2 SVGAGI, per germline. Written as DNA, the CDR3 is TGTGCCAGCAGCCGGGACAGCCATCAGCCCCAGCATTTT. It yields the protein CASSRDSHQPQHF.

This clonotype came up a few times. This CDR3 is CASSEGDRRYQETQYF. CDR3 nucleotide sequence: TGTGCCAGCAGTGAGGGCGACAGGCGGTACCAAGAGACCCAGTACTTC. The chain is built from TRBV25-1 and TRBJ2-5; the D gene is possibly TRBD1 (6 bases). The ends were cut back, 3 bases at V and 0 bases at J, with 14 bases in the middle. Looked up from germline, CDR1 is MGHDK and CDR2 is SYGVNS. There are 16 residues in the CDR3. The full variable domain, its missing parts supplied by reference TRBV25-1 and TRBJ2-5, is EADIYQTPRYLVIGTGKKITLECSQTMGHDKMYWYQQDPGMELHLIHYSYGVNSTEKGDLSSESTVSRIRTEHFPLTLESARPSHTSQYLCASSEGDRRYQETQYFGPGTRLLVL.

This chain uses TRBV4-1 with TRBJ2-1, with D uncertain. Germline CDR1 reads MGHRA; CDR2 reads YSYEKL. The CDR3 has 14 amino acids. Trimming left V 4 bases short and J 8 bases short, with 15 bases between. The CDR3 DNA sequence: TGCGCCAGCAGCCCTATGCTAAGTTCGGATGAGCAGTTCTTC. As protein: CASSPMLSSDEQFF.

The rearrangement uses TRBV11-2 and TRBJ2-3; D is unresolved. V shed 2 bases and J shed 8 bases, with 11 bases lying between them. Germline CDR1 and CDR2: SGHAT and FQNNGV. The CDR3 sequence is 13 residues long. The CDR3 spells CASSLIPWSTQYF. CDR3 sequence (DNA): TGTGCCAGCAGCTTAATTCCCTGGAGTACGCAGTATTTT.

The genes are TRBV5-1 and TRBJ2-4; tentatively, D is TRBD2 (6 bases). CDR1 and CDR2 (germline): SGHRS, YFSETQ. V dropped 3 bases and J dropped 7 bases, with 14 bases sitting between them. The CDR3 length is 14 residues. The DNA for the CDR3 is TGCGCCAGCAGCTGGGGCGCGGGGAAGAACATTCAGTACTTC. It is translated as CASSWGAGKNIQYF.

The chain carries TRBV2 and TRBJ1-2; no clear D. Trimming cost V 2 bases and J 6 bases, with 7 bases left between them. The CDR3 has 12 residues. Germline CDR1 is SNHLY and CDR2 is FYNNEI. In DNA, the CDR3 is TGTGCCAGCAGTGAACCGCCGAATGGCTACACCTTC. Translated: CASSEPPNGYTF.

This chain uses TRBV3-1 with TRBJ1-2; TRBD1 aligns across 12 bases. Germline CDR1 LGHDT, CDR2 YNNKEL (reference sequence). This CDR3 spans 15 amino acids. Trimming took 1 base from V and 7 from J; bases not matched to a gene: 4. CDR3: CASSQGDRGHLGYTF. The CDR3 DNA is TGTGCCAGCAGCCAAGGGGACAGGGGGCATCTTGGCTACACCTTC.

The chain recombines TRBV12-3 or TRBV12-4 with TRBJ2-5; perhaps TRBD2 as D (7 bases). V was trimmed by 3 bases and J by 2 bases, leaving 16 bases between them. CDR3 size: 16 residues. The CDR3 region has the DNA TGTGCCAGCAGTTTTGGTGTGGGGGGGCCTCAAGAGACCCAGTACTTC. This codes for CASSFGVGGPQETQYF.

CDR3 sequence: CASSARLVGGADTQYF. In nucleotides, the CDR3 is TGTGCCAGCAGCGCCAGACTAGTGGGGGGCGCAGATACGCAGTATTTT. This chain uses TRBV9 with TRBJ2-3; D is tentatively TRBD1 or TRBD2 (6 bases each). The germline V gene encodes CDR1 SGDLS and CDR2 YYNGEE. V gave up 3 bases and J gave up 4 bases, with 18 bases separating them. This CDR3 region has 16 residues. The full variable domain, with the rest looked up from reference TRBV9 and TRBJ2-3, is DSGVTQTPKHLITATGQRVTLRCSPRSGDLSVYWYQQSLDQGLQFLIQYYNGEERAKGNILERFSAQQFPDLHSELNLSSLELGDSALYFCASSARLVGGADTQYFGPGTRLTVL.

The table lists this clonotype with a few counts. V and J are TRBV3-1 and TRBJ2-7; D possibly corresponds to TRBD2 (5 bases). The V gene lost 6 bases and the J gene lost 0 bases, with 12 bases spanning the gap. CDR3 size: 14 residues. Germline assignment: CDR1 LGHDT and CDR2 YNNKEL (reference sequence). Here the CDR3 reads CASSRDYFSYEQYF. The CDR3 DNA is TGTGCCAGCAGTCGCGACTACTTCTCCTACGAGCAGTACTTC.

The J gene is TRBJ1-2, the V gene TRBV6-1, with 10 bases identical to TRBD1. With V trimmed by 4 bases and J by 7 bases, 12 bases remained unmatched. This CDR3 is built from 16 residues. CDR1 MNHNS and CDR2 SASEGT come from the germline V gene. CDR3 sequence: CASSVTGGAGAGGYTF. CDR3 nucleotides: TGTGCCAGCAGTGTGACAGGGGGCGCAGGGGCGGGTGGCTACACCTTC.

The chain combines TRBV6-4 with TRBJ1-2; TRBD1 might be the D (6 bases). CDR1 and CDR2 (germline): MRHNA, SNTAGT. Trimming cost V 3 bases and J 8 bases, with 16 bases left between them. CDR3 size: 14 residues. The CDR3 coding sequence is TGTGCCAGCAGTGAAACTCACAGGGATTACGGCTACACCTTC. This translates into CASSETHRDYGYTF.

This clonotype turned up a few times. This chain links TRBV13 with TRBJ2-5, with D perhaps matching TRBD2 (7 bases). In germline, CDR1 is PRHDT, CDR2 FYEKMQ (reference sequence). V lost 4 bases, J lost 11 bases, and 26 bases lay in between. This CDR3 is built from 16 residues. CDR3 nucleotides: TGTGCCAGCAGCTCTTTGAGGGGGGGGAACCTACGGCCGCAGTACTTC. Amino acid sequence: CASSSLRGGNLRPQYF.